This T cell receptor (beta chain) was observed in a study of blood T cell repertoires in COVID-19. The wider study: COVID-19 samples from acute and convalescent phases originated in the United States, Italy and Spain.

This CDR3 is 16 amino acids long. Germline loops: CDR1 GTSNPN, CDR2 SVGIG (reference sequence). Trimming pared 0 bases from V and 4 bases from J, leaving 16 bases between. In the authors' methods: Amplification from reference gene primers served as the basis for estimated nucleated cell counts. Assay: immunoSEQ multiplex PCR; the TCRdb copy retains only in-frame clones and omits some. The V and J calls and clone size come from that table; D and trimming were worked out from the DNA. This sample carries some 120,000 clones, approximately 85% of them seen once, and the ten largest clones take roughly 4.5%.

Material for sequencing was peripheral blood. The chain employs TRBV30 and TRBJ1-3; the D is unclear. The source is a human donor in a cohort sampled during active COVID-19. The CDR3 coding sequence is TGTGCCTGGAGTGTTTTTAGCTTATCTTTAGGAAACACCATATATTTT. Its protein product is CAWSVFSLSLGNTIYF.